Presented here are 19 T cell receptor beta chains from one specimen sequenced in a study of blood T cell repertoires in COVID-19. Generated by immunoSEQ multiplex PCR, the TCRdb table keeps only in-frame clones and is missing some. The sample contains around 150,000 clones, around 80% of which appear only once. Material for sequencing was peripheral blood. Receptors originate from a man aged 55 to 70 with acute or convalescent COVID-19.

The rearrangement links TRBV5-1 to TRBJ1-2; D gene ambiguous. The length of the CDR3 is 14 residues. Deletions cut 0 bases from V and 6 bases from J, with 12 bases between. Looked up from germline, CDR1 is SGHRS and CDR2 is YFSETQ. This CDR3 reads CASSLESAANGYTF. Written as DNA, the CDR3 is TGCGCCAGCAGCTTGGAAAGTGCAGCGAATGGCTACACCTTC.

V is TRBV2 and J is TRBJ1-2, with 7 bases identical to TRBD1. Germline V gene data show CDR1 as SNHLY and CDR2 as FYNNEI. The J segment lost 8 bases and the V segment lost 8 bases, leaving 5 bases of the junction unmatched. This CDR3 has 11 residues. Written as DNA, the CDR3 is TGTGCCAGCGACAGGGTCGCCGGCTACACCTTC. The encoded protein is CASDRVAGYTF.

The chain couples TRBV5-1 to TRBJ2-1; 10 bases match TRBD2. Germline V CDR1 and CDR2: SGHRS, YFSETQ. This CDR3 is built from 16 residues. V trimming: 4 bases; J trimming: 9 bases; junction bases outside the gene matches: 13. The CDR3 here is CASSPQTSGSAPEQFF. CDR3 DNA: TGCGCCAGCAGCCCACAGACTAGCGGGTCTGCCCCTGAGCAGTTCTTC.

This chain links TRBV4-1 with TRBJ2-7, with 11 bases fitting TRBD1. This CDR3 spans 12 amino acids. J was trimmed by 7 bases and V by 8 bases; bases with no gene match: 4. The germline gives CDR1 MGHRA, CDR2 YSYEKL. CDR3 region: CASGTGGLEQYF. The CDR3 DNA reads TGCGCCAGCGGGACAGGGGGGTTAGAGCAGTACTTC.

The chain employs TRBV6-5 and TRBJ2-7, with 13 bases matching TRBD2. In germline, CDR1 is MNHEY, CDR2 SVGAGI. V was pared by 2 bases and J by 2 bases, with 3 bases of the junction left unmatched. The CDR3 runs 16 residues. For the CDR3, the DNA is TGTGCCAGCAGTTACACCGGGACTAGCGGGACCTACGAGCAGTACTTC. Translation gives CASSYTGTSGTYEQYF.

This rearrangement joins TRBV27 to TRBJ2-7; 12 bases line up with TRBD1. This CDR3 spans 18 amino acids. The V segment lost 1 base and the J segment 7 bases; nucleotides outside the gene matches: 14. The germline gives CDR1 MNHEY, CDR2 SMNVEV (reference sequence). As DNA, the CDR3 is TGTGCCAGCAGTTTATTCGCTGACTTGGGACAGGGGGCTAGGGAGCAGTACTTC. Amino acid sequence: CASSLFADLGQGAREQYF.

This chain joins TRBV6-1 and TRBJ2-7; 11 nucleotides match TRBD2. Germline V gene sequence: CDR1 MNHNS, CDR2 SASEGT. J gave up 3 bases and V 3 bases, and 7 bases lay outside the gene matches. The CDR3 has 16 amino acids. CDR3 residues: CASSELLAGGFYEQYF. As DNA, the CDR3 is TGTGCCAGCAGTGAGCTGCTAGCGGGAGGTTTCTACGAGCAGTACTTC.

The chain joins TRBV4-1 to TRBJ2-7; 7 positions match TRBD1. CDR1 MGHRA and CDR2 YSYEKL come from the germline V gene. The CDR3 spans 15 residues. V was clipped by 3 bases and J by 3 bases; unmatched bases: 8. CDR3 DNA: TGCGCCAGCAGCCAGCAACCGGGACAGAGCTACGAGCAGTACTTC. Translated: CASSQQPGQSYEQYF.

The chain links TRBV11-1 to TRBJ2-3, with TRBD2 identical over 10 bases. The CDR3 runs 16 residues. Germline CDR1 reads SGHAT; CDR2 reads FQDESV (reference sequence). Trimming cost V 5 bases and J 6 bases; bases outside gene matches: 11. CDR3 region: CASSMGLAGVSDTQYF. For the CDR3, the DNA is TGTGCCAGCAGCATGGGGCTAGCGGGAGTTTCGGATACGCAGTATTTT.

The rearrangement links TRBV11-2 to TRBJ1-1; D is unclear. Germline CDR1 is SGHAT and CDR2 is FQNNGV. Trimming removed 1 base from V and 9 bases from J, with 9 bases in between. The CDR3 runs to 12 residues. The CDR3 loop reads CASSLVRTKAFF. The CDR3 DNA sequence: TGTGCCAGCAGCTTAGTACGCACAAAAGCTTTCTTT.

This clone was observed a few times. The J gene is TRBJ2-2, the V gene TRBV6-5; TRBD1 is a possible D gene (8 bases). V lost 7 bases to trimming and J lost 7 bases, with 19 bases between them. This CDR3 has 15 residues. Germline-derived CDR1 and CDR2 are MNHEY and SVGAGI. This chain's CDR3 is CASTGGQAGGGELFF. The CDR3 region has the DNA TGTGCCAGCACGGGGGGACAGGCCGGAGGCGGGGAGCTGTTTTTT.

This chain links TRBV19 with TRBJ2-1; D gene uncertain. Trimming took 0 bases from V and 4 from J, leaving 4 bases between them. CDR1 LNHDA and CDR2 SQIVND come from the germline V gene (reference sequence). The CDR3 sequence is 13 residues long. In DNA form, the CDR3 reads TGTGCCAGTAGTATAGATCCTTACAATGAGCAGTTCTTC. It yields the protein CASSIDPYNEQFF.

This clone was picked up one time. The V call is TRBV4-1, the J call TRBJ2-1; TRBD2 aligns across 10 bases. Germline CDR1 MGHRA, CDR2 YSYEKL. This CDR3 has 18 residues. Trimming at V came to 4 bases and at J to 3 bases, leaving 12 bases not matched to a gene. The CDR3 bases are TGCGCCAGCAGCCGGCGAGGACCCGGGACTAGCGACTACAATGAGCAGTTCTTC. Protein product: CASSRRGPGTSDYNEQFF.

The V call is TRBV27, the J call TRBJ2-7, with 7 bases that match TRBD1. Trimming at V came to 2 bases and at J to 4 bases, leaving 11 bases not matched to a gene. The CDR3 loop spans 16 amino acids. The germline gives CDR1 MNHEY, CDR2 SMNVEV (reference sequence). The CDR3 region has the DNA TGTGCCAGCAGTTTACTAAGGGGACAGAACTATTACGAGCAGTACTTC. Its translation is CASSLLRGQNYYEQYF.

The CDR3 coding sequence is TGCGCCAGCAGCTTGGGGCAGGGTGGGATCACAGATACGCAGTATTTT. Translating it yields CASSLGQGGITDTQYF. V is TRBV5-1 and J is TRBJ2-3; tentatively, D is TRBD1 (5 bases). The CDR3 sequence is 16 residues long. Germline CDR1 and CDR2: SGHRS and YFSETQ. The germline V and J ends were trimmed by 0 bases and 2 bases, with 13 bases remaining between them.

The rearrangement uses TRBV28 and TRBJ2-7; possibly TRBD2 for D (6 bases). Germline-derived CDR1 and CDR2 are MDHEN and SYDVKM. There are 15 residues in the CDR3. V gave up 6 bases and J gave up 4 bases, with 19 bases separating them. Written as DNA, the CDR3 is TGTGCCAGCAGCGTCATTAAGGGACTTCATTACGAGCAGTACTTC. It specifies CASSVIKGLHYEQYF.

This chain links TRBV18 with TRBJ1-2; 8 bases are a match to TRBD1. The germline V gene encodes CDR1 KGHSH and CDR2 LQKENI. This CDR3 is 13 amino acids long. Unmatched junction bases numbered 5, after V lost 8 bases and J lost 3 bases. CDR3 coding DNA: TGTGCCAGCGCGACAGGGGAGGACTATGGCTACACCTTC. Protein sequence: CASATGEDYGYTF.

The chain links TRBV5-1 to TRBJ2-3; 8 bases map to TRBD1. Germline trimming cut 4 bases from V and 5 bases from J; bases unmatched to any gene: 6. Germline V gives CDR1 SGHRS, CDR2 YFSETQ. The CDR3 loop spans 14 amino acids. Here the CDR3 DNA reads TGCGCCAGCAGCGGTGGACAGGGTAGAGATACGCAGTATTTT. Encoded protein: CASSGGQGRDTQYF.

The chain carries TRBV18 and TRBJ2-5; 7 bases fit TRBD2. V trimming: 3 bases; J trimming: 3 bases; junction bases outside the gene matches: 13. The CDR3 loop spans 17 amino acids. The germline gives CDR1 KGHSH, CDR2 LQKENI. DNA of the CDR3: TGTGCCAGCTCACCCACGGGGCTAGCGGCCAACAAAGAGACCCAGTACTTC. It codes for CASSPTGLAANKETQYF.